This T cell receptor (beta chain) originates from a study of cytomegalovirus exposure and HLA in healthy donors. Findings and limits, study-wide: According to the study, approximately 150 TCR beta chains were cytomegalovirus-associated. Other equally common chains were less clonally expanded than HLA-associated TCR beta chains, a later analysis showed. The authors later found most CMV-associated TCR beta chains appeared HLA-restricted.

Notes on this clone: Its antigen is still unknown.

Primers for the PCR totalled 60 Vbeta and 13 Jbeta. Data came from immunoSEQ multiplex PCR; TCRdb stores just in-frame clones and leaves some out. The sample comprises roughly 190,000 clones, 65% to 85% of which are singletons, and roughly 1.6% rests with the top ten. The donors (healthy individuals) were bone marrow donors. The CDR3 is 13 residues long. Germline loops: CDR1 MDHEN, CDR2 SYDVKM. Trimming stripped 3 bases from V and 6 bases from J, with 12 bases between. The specimen sequenced was PBMCs. This receptor was taken from a young woman in good health and CMV-seronegative. The rearrangement links TRBV28 to TRBJ2-7; D is unclear. CDR3 coding DNA: TGTGCCAGCAGTTTCCCAGCCTGGGCCGAGCAGTACTTC. Its translation is CASSFPAWAEQYF.